The sequence of this T cell receptor beta chain was determined in a study of tumor and adjacent non-tumor tissue in lung cancer. The overall study: Samples averaged about 3.8 million productive TCRbeta reads each.

Trimming pared 4 bases from V and 8 bases from J, leaving 18 bases between. The CDR3 is made up of 15 amino acids. Germline V gives CDR1 SGHVS, CDR2 FNYEAQ. Findings and caveats of the study: Top 100 clones took a larger repertoire share in normal lung.

The template was RNA from unsorted bulk tissue. Newly diagnosed lung cancer patients had thoracic surgery in China, August–November 2014, without prior chemotherapy. Regarding this clonotype: Its antigen is as yet unknown.

A modified ARM-PCR protocol with three rounds of nested PCR amplified TCRbeta. MiXCR, run by TCRdb on the multiplex PCR reads, gives a single entry per CDR3 protein. This table has over 130,000 distinct CDR3 sequences, about 71% appearing once. This TCR came from a man in his 60s with small cell lung cancer. Sequences were obtained from lung tumor tissue. J is TRBJ2-1 and V is TRBV7-6; tentatively, D is TRBD2 (5 bases). The CDR3 loop reads CASSSLTSGGDEQFF. CDR3 sequence (DNA): TGTGCCAGCAGCTCCCTCACCAGCGGAGGTGATGAGCAGTTCTTC.